This T cell receptor beta chain appears in the sequencing data of a study of blood T cells in healthy people across ages. Study-wide findings and caveats: There were more naive CD4+ cells and higher diversity in long-lived donors than in aged donors.

Each sample gave at least 7 million isolated PBMCs. The total RNA that was extracted per sample amounted to at least 5 micrograms. The CDR3 is made up of 16 amino acids. Germline V lookup: CDR1 LGHDT, CDR2 YNNKEL (reference sequence). The V gene lost 2 bases and the J gene lost 0 bases, with 10 bases spanning the gap. Primed by a sample-barcoded 5' primer and a J-beta primer mix, a second PCR proceeded for roughly 7 to 12 cycles. The authors tagged each cDNA molecule using a template-switch adaptor with 12 random nucleotides. Using its own MiXCR run on the 5' RACE reads, TCRdb lists one record per CDR3 protein. In the table there are 550,000 to 800,000 distinct CDR3 sequences, around a fifth of which are singletons. The table lists this clonotype with a few counts. Antigen specificity is unknown.

The sequencing sample was made of blood. The V gene is TRBV3-1, the J gene TRBJ1-4; no reliable D call. The clonotype originates from a man between 65 and 80 years old in good health. Here the CDR3 DNA reads TGTGCCAGCAGCCAACCGGCGAGCGCAACTAATGAAAAACTGTTTTTT. Protein: CASSQPASATNEKLFF. The variable domain in full, with the rest retrieved from reference TRBV3-1 and TRBJ1-4, is DTAVSQTPKYLVTQMGNDKSIKCEQNLGHDTMYWYKQDSKKFLKIMFSYNNKELIINETVPNRFSPKSPDKAHLNLHINSLELGDSAVYFCASSQPASATNEKLFFGSGTQLSVL.